Shown below are 12 T cell receptor beta chains from a single sample sequenced in a study of shared clonotypes between healthy human individuals. Assay: immunoSEQ multiplex PCR; the TCRdb copy retains only in-frame clones and omits some. The data contain approximately 1.5 million clones, roughly 98% of them singletons. Sequencing was done on a sample of naive CD4+ T cells sorted from blood. Subset of the sample: CD45RA+ positively selected. The source of these receptors is a man aged 25 to 45 in good health.

The rearrangement joins TRBV29-1 to TRBJ2-2; 9 bases align to TRBD1. In germline, CDR1 is SQVTM, CDR2 ANQGSEA. Trimming at V came to 6 bases and at J to 5 bases, leaving 7 bases not matched to a gene. The CDR3 loop spans 14 amino acids. The CDR3 sequence is CSVDHRGLTGELFF. The CDR3 DNA reads TGCAGCGTAGACCACAGGGGGCTGACCGGGGAGCTGTTTTTT.

This chain joins TRBV9 and TRBJ2-1; 11 bases map to TRBD2. CDR3 size: 14 residues. The V gene's germline CDR1 is SGDLS and CDR2 YYNGEE. Trimming at V came to 0 bases and at J to 9 bases, leaving 2 bases not matched to a gene. CDR3 sequence (DNA): TGTGCCAGCAGCGTAGTACTAGCGGGAGTTGAGCAGTTCTTC. Residues: CASSVVLAGVEQFF.

V is TRBV4-3 and J is TRBJ2-3; 7 bases are shared with TRBD2. Germline V gives CDR1 LGHNA, CDR2 YSLEER. There are 15 residues in the CDR3. V lost 6 bases and J lost 6; bases outside the gene matches: 12. The CDR3: CASRRWEGTADTQYF. Written as DNA, the CDR3 is TGCGCCAGCAGACGATGGGAGGGAACGGCGGATACGCAGTATTTT.

This clone was recorded only once. The chain employs TRBV7-9 and TRBJ2-2; 10 bases agree with TRBD1. This CDR3 region has 15 residues. V trimming: 5 bases; J trimming: 7 bases; junction bases outside the gene matches: 7. Germline CDR1 SEHNR, CDR2 FQNEAQ (reference sequence). The CDR3 bases are TGTGCCAGCAGCCAATGGACAGGGGGTTTCGGGGAGCTGTTTTTT. Protein sequence: CASSQWTGGFGELFF. Drawing the rest from reference TRBV7-9 and TRBJ2-2, the complete variable domain is DTGVSQNPRHKITKRGQNVTFRCDPISEHNRLYWYRQTLGQGPEFLTYFQNEAQLEKSRLLSDRFSAERPKGSFSTLEIQRTEQGDSAMYLCASSQWTGGFGELFFGEGSRLTVL.

Written as DNA, the CDR3 is TGTGCCAGCAGCCCTATTGAACAAAGCTCCTACGAGCAGTACTTC. It specifies CASSPIEQSSYEQYF. The rearrangement joins TRBV5-4 to TRBJ2-7; D unclear. V lost 4 bases and J lost 0, with 14 bases in between. Germline V gene sequence: CDR1 SGHNT, CDR2 YYREEE (reference sequence). The CDR3 has 15 residues.

The chain combines TRBV9 with TRBJ2-5; D possibly matches TRBD1 or TRBD2 (5 bases each). Germline V lookup: CDR1 SGDLS, CDR2 YYNGEE. The CDR3 is made up of 14 amino acids. With 4 bases removed from V and 1 base from J, the gap between germline ends came to 11 bases. The CDR3 DNA reads TGTGCCAGCAGCCCCGGGGCACTCCAAGAGACCCAGTACTTC. This codes for CASSPGALQETQYF.

A remark on this clone: Other DNA sequences in the same sample also yield this CDR3. The V and J genes are TRBV18 and TRBJ1-5; D uncertain. Looked up from germline, CDR1 is KGHSH and CDR2 is LQKENI. Deletions cut 2 bases from V and 4 bases from J, with 6 bases between. CDR3 length: 13 residues. The DNA of the CDR3 is TGTGCCAGCTCACCAGGGAGAAATCAGCCCCAGCATTTT. It yields the protein CASSPGRNQPQHF. The full variable domain, rest sourced from reference TRBV18 and TRBJ1-5, is NAGVMQNPRHLVRRRGQEARLRCSPMKGHSHVYWYRQLPEEGLKFMVYLQKENIIDESGMPKERFSAEFPKEGPSILRIQQVVRGDSAAYFCASSPGRNQPQHFGDGTRLSIL.

The rearrangement links TRBV30 to TRBJ2-3, with TRBD2 identical over 8 bases. This CDR3 has 13 residues. CDR1 is GTSNPN, CDR2 SVGIG, per germline (reference sequence). V was pared by 4 bases and J by 0 bases, with 0 bases of the junction left unmatched. The chain's CDR3 is CAWTSGSTDTQYF. As DNA, the CDR3 is TGTGCCTGGACTAGCGGGAGCACAGATACGCAGTATTTT.

V is TRBV7-7 and J is TRBJ2-2, with 8 bases aligning to TRBD2. The CDR3 sequence is 17 residues long. The germline gives CDR1 SSHAT, CDR2 FNYEAQ (reference sequence). V lost 2 bases, J lost 4 bases, and 9 bases stayed unmatched. CDR3 region: CASSLIGGAGATGELFF. The CDR3 bases are TGTGCCAGCAGCTTAATTGGTGGAGCGGGAGCCACCGGGGAGCTGTTTTTT.

CDR3 loop: CATSRPPGSGRADTQYF. The CDR3 DNA is TGTGCCACCAGCAGGCCCCCGGGAAGCGGGAGGGCAGATACGCAGTATTTT. The J gene is TRBJ2-3, the V gene TRBV15; 10 nucleotides agree with TRBD2. Germline CDR1 LNHNV, CDR2 YYDKDF (reference sequence). Trimming took 3 bases from V and 4 from J; bases not matched to a gene: 10. This CDR3 comprises 17 residues. The entire variable domain, with the rest obtained from reference TRBV15 and TRBJ2-3, is as follows: DAMVIQNPRYQVTQFGKPVTLSCSQTLNHNVMYWYQQKSSQAPKLLFHYYDKDFNNEADTPDNFQSRRPNTSFCFLDIRSPGLGDTAMYLCATSRPPGSGRADTQYFGPGTRLTVL.

The chain links TRBV4-1 to TRBJ2-3, with unresolved D. CDR1 is MGHRA and CDR2 is YSYEKL in the germline V gene. V shed 5 bases and J shed 0 bases, with 15 bases lying between them. This CDR3 is built from 16 residues. This chain's CDR3 is CASSERDWVSTDTQYF. In nucleotides, the CDR3 is TGCGCCAGCAGCGAAAGAGATTGGGTGAGCACAGATACGCAGTATTTT.

The chain is built from TRBV30 and TRBJ2-1; perhaps TRBD1 as D (6 bases). Trimming removed 2 bases at V and 16 bases at J, with 18 bases between. The CDR3 sequence is 12 residues long. From germline, CDR1 is GTSNPN and CDR2 SVGIG (reference sequence). CDR3 loop: CAWSHGQIREFF. In DNA, the CDR3 is TGTGCCTGGAGTCACGGACAGATTAGGGAATTCTTC.